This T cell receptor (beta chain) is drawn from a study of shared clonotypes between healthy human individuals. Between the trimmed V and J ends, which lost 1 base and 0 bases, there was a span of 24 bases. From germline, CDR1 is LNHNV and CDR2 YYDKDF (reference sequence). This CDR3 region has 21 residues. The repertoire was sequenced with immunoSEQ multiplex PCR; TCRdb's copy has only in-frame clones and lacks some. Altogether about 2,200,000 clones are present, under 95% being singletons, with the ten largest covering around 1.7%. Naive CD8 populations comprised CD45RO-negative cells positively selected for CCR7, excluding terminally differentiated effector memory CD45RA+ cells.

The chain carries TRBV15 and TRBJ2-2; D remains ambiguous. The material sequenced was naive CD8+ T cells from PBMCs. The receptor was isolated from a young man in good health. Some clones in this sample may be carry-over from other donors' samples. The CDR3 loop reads CATSRGPEGVAAYANTGELFF. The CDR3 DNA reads TGTGCCACCAGCAGAGGGCCGGAAGGAGTTGCGGCTTACGCGAACACCGGGGAGCTGTTTTTT.